These 10 T cell receptor beta chains came from one sample sequenced in a study of sequential checkpoint blockade in melanoma. The treatment denotes: randomized to nivolumab then ipilimumab (arm A) or the reverse (arm B). Profiling relied on immunoSEQ multiplex PCR, and the TCRdb table lists in-frame clones only, not all of them. The data show under 7,000 clones, with roughly 50% seen just once and around 17% held by the top ten. The source was CD8+ T cells sorted from blood (inferred from file names), collected from a patient given nivolumab and ipilimumab in sequence. The source is a human donor with melanoma.

CDR3 in amino acids: CASSFGTGQYEQYF. The CDR3 nucleotides are TGTGCCAGCAGTTTCGGGACAGGACAATACGAGCAGTACTTC. This chain links TRBV27 with TRBJ2-7, with TRBD1 matching 8 bases. Germline assignment: CDR1 MNHEY and CDR2 SMNVEV (reference sequence). V trimming: 3 bases; J trimming: 4 bases; junction bases outside the gene matches: 5. The CDR3 is 14 amino acids.

The chain employs TRBV6-5 and TRBJ2-2; D is perhaps TRBD2 (5 bases). Trimming pared 0 bases from V and 2 bases from J, leaving 10 bases between. CDR1 MNHEY and CDR2 SVGAGI come from the germline V gene. This CDR3 has 16 residues. CDR3 amino acids: CASSYSSSANTGELFF. The CDR3 region has the DNA TGTGCCAGCAGTTACTCGAGTAGCGCCAACACCGGGGAGCTGTTTTTT.

The V and J genes are TRBV7-3 and TRBJ2-3, with 11 bases matching TRBD2. The germline V gene encodes CDR1 SGHTA and CDR2 FQGTGA. V shed 4 bases, J shed 0 bases, and the junction held 9 bases outside the gene matches. The CDR3 sequence is 18 residues long. The CDR3 sequence: CASSYKRLAGYSTDTQYF. The CDR3 DNA reads TGTGCCAGCAGCTACAAAAGACTAGCGGGGTATAGCACAGATACGCAGTATTTT.

J is TRBJ2-5 and V is TRBV7-9; 10 bases align to TRBD1. In germline, CDR1 is SEHNR, CDR2 FQNEAQ (reference sequence). The V segment lost 3 bases and the J segment 1 base; nucleotides outside the gene matches: 2. The CDR3 has 15 amino acids. For the CDR3, the DNA is TGTGCCAGCAGCTTGGGGGACAGGGGCCAAGAGACCCAGTACTTC. It encodes CASSLGDRGQETQYF.

This chain links TRBV29-1 with TRBJ1-4; a weak D match, TRBD1 (5 bases). Germline CDR1 SQVTM, CDR2 ANQGSEA. Trimming left V 7 bases short and J 5 bases short, with 17 bases between. The CDR3 totals 14 residues. The CDR3 sequence is CSAMGLGGNEKLFF. The CDR3 bases are TGCAGCGCTATGGGACTGGGGGGAAATGAAAAACTGTTTTTT. The full variable domain, with the rest looked up from reference TRBV29-1 and TRBJ1-4, is SAVISQKPSRDICQRGTSLTIQCQVDSQVTMMFWYRQQPGQSLTLIATANQGSEATYESGFVIDKFPISRPNLTFSTLTVSNMSPEDSSIYLCSAMGLGGNEKLFFGSGTQLSVL.

This clone was found once. The J gene is TRBJ2-5, the V gene TRBV9; a possible D gene is TRBD1 (6 bases). This CDR3 is 14 amino acids long. Trimming removed 4 bases from V and 11 bases from J, with 21 bases in between. Looked up from germline, CDR1 is SGDLS and CDR2 is YYNGEE. CDR3 amino acids: CASSPRDTPGQQYF. DNA of the CDR3: TGTGCCAGCAGCCCCCGGGACACCCCAGGCCAGCAGTACTTC.

The rearrangement links TRBV11-3 to TRBJ2-1, with unresolved D. V dropped 1 base and J dropped 6 bases, with 13 bases sitting between them. Germline values: CDR1 SGHNT, CDR2 YENEEA. CDR3 size: 15 residues. CDR3 DNA sequence: TGTGCCAGCAGCTTAGGGCTCGGGTTGTCCAATGAGCAGTTCTTC. This translates into CASSLGLGLSNEQFF.

The rearrangement joins TRBV27 to TRBJ1-1; the D gene is possibly TRBD1 (5 bases). Trimming took off 5 bases at V and 0 bases at J, with 13 bases between the two ends. The CDR3 has 15 residues. Germline V CDR1 and CDR2: MNHEY, SMNVEV (reference sequence). The CDR3 reads CASSQITGMNTEAFF. The CDR3 coding sequence is TGTGCCAGCAGTCAAATCACAGGCATGAACACTGAAGCTTTCTTT.

The genes are TRBV6-5 and TRBJ2-1; the D is unclear. V lost 2 bases, J lost 7 bases, and 12 bases lay in between. The CDR3 is 14 residues long. Germline lookup yields CDR1 MNHEY and CDR2 SVGAGI. The CDR3 DNA reads TGTGCCAGCAGTTACATGAGACACCAGAATGAGCAGTTCTTC. Translating it yields CASSYMRHQNEQFF.

In nucleotides, the CDR3 is TGTGCCTGGAGTTCCATCCCAGGGGTTAGTAATGAAAAACTGTTTTTT. It codes for CAWSSIPGVSNEKLFF. This rearrangement joins TRBV30 to TRBJ1-4; D is possibly TRBD1 (6 bases). Trimming took 2 bases from V and 4 from J, leaving 17 bases between them. Germline loops: CDR1 GTSNPN, CDR2 SVGIG (reference sequence). The CDR3 runs 16 residues.